This is a list of T cell receptor beta chains from one sample in a study of CXCR3-negative and CXCR3-positive naive CD8 T cells. From the 5' RACE reads, TCRdb lists one entry per CDR3 protein and no DNA. The listing records 45,000 to 60,000 distinct CDR3 sequences. Material for sequencing was memory CD8+ T cells from blood. These receptors all come from a human donor in good health. Some clones in this sample may be carry-over from other donors' samples. Both conserved end residues are part of each CDR3. Each record gives: V gene, clone size, J gene, CDR3 protein. Not all rows give a size; the values are once, few, many and, for expanded clones, a class.

TRBV25-1,NA,TRBJ2-7,CASSVQGYEQYF
TRBV2,NA,TRBJ2-3,CASSEVPGVGADTQYF
TRBV28,NA,TRBJ2-3,CASRRGRLTDTQYF
TRBV28,NA,TRBJ2-7,CASSLRGGGSYEQYF
TRBV7-9,NA,TRBJ1-1,CASSLDYLEGASTEAFF
TRBV7-3,NA,TRBJ2-7,CASSSGVGGSYEQYF
TRBV7-2,NA,TRBJ2-7,CASSFLRDSYEQYF
TRBV12-3/TRBV12-4,NA,TRBJ1-2,CASSYPAYGYTF
TRBV25-1,NA,TRBJ1-2,CASSDDGDLTSEGYTF
TRBV29-1,NA,TRBJ2-1,CSAGTSGRVGLFGEQFF
TRBV6-5,NA,TRBJ2-1,CASSYSLPGLAGARSYNEQFF
TRBV29-1,NA,TRBJ2-1,CSSLGGLGGYEQFF
TRBV7-9,NA,TRBJ2-5,CASTGIQETQYF
TRBV21-1,NA,TRBJ2-3,CASNRDRSTDTQYF
TRBV6-5,NA,TRBJ2-1,CASSSLPTGLNEQFF
TRBV29-1,NA,TRBJ2-5,CSVEAPGTRETQYF
TRBV9,NA,TRBJ1-1,CASSPRTNWDTEAFF
TRBV7-7,NA,TRBJ2-5,CASSLPSGGRETQYF
TRBV6-1,NA,TRBJ2-1,CASSEAEDGYNEQFF
TRBV6-4,NA,TRBJ2-7,CASSPDRGSPYEQYF
TRBV29-1,NA,TRBJ2-1,CSPGWGIGNEQFF
TRBV30,NA,TRBJ2-1,CAWSPDGNNEQFF
TRBV15,NA,TRBJ1-2,CATSRDRGGPYGYTF
TRBV5-1,NA,TRBJ1-2,CASSLVPTDYGYTF
TRBV29-1,NA,TRBJ1-1,CSVDRAAALNTEAFF
TRBV30,NA,TRBJ1-2,CAWSTGSNYGYTF
TRBV9,NA,TRBJ2-3,CASSVQTSTRTDTQYF
TRBV7-8,NA,TRBJ2-1,CASSLVSYNEQFF
TRBV4-3,NA,TRBJ2-7,CASSQEERGTYEQYF
TRBV19,NA,TRBJ1-1,CASSPHGVGNTEAFF
TRBV14,NA,TRBJ2-1,CARSHDFGRLLTYNEQFF
TRBV4-2,NA,TRBJ2-7,CASSHFRRGDVYYEQYF
TRBV25-1,NA,TRBJ1-1,CASSDLGDMNTEAFF
TRBV7-3,NA,TRBJ1-1,CASSFRQGSPEAFF
TRBV30,NA,TRBJ2-3,CAWGTGTGLTDTQYF
TRBV6-5,NA,TRBJ2-7,CASSPIGDEQYF
TRBV29-1,NA,TRBJ2-7,CSVISGSSFEQYF
TRBV29-1,NA,TRBJ2-7,CSVTIRDRSSYEQYF
TRBV7-6,NA,TRBJ2-1,CASSQGTTLNEQFF
TRBV29-1,NA,TRBJ2-1,CSVSISSYNEQFF
TRBV7-9,NA,TRBJ2-3,CASSLIPGLADTDTQYF
TRBV6-5,medium-sized,TRBJ2-6,CASSQSDSGANVLTF
TRBV29-1,NA,TRBJ1-1,CSVHPSYLALNTEAFF
TRBV7-9,NA,TRBJ1-1,CASSIGSLDAEAFF
TRBV19,NA,TRBJ1-2,CASKADNNYGYTF
TRBV28,NA,TRBJ2-5,CASSSTLETQYF
TRBV4-3,NA,TRBJ2-7,CASSQDLGQIYEQYF
TRBV6-5,NA,TRBJ2-3,CASSDLLDTQYF
TRBV3-1,NA,TRBJ1-5,CASSPIPRPAQASAVYSNQPQHF
TRBV7-9,NA,TRBJ1-1,CASSLPRAGGNTEAFF
TRBV28,NA,TRBJ2-1,CASAPPLFKIVVGSEQFF
TRBV7-9,NA,TRBJ2-7,CASTGRNSYEQYF
TRBV20-1,NA,TRBJ1-1,CSARAGADTEAFF
TRBV20-1,NA,TRBJ2-2,CSAPRLAGGLTAGELFF
TRBV29-1,NA,TRBJ2-1,CSVEDSRVTLFF
TRBV28,NA,TRBJ2-5,CASSLYGGEQTQYF
TRBV27,NA,TRBJ2-1,CASSLRGSEQFF
TRBV6-2/TRBV6-3,NA,TRBJ2-2,CASSPLGVSGELFF
TRBV11-2,NA,TRBJ2-7,CASSPGPSYEQYF